This is a list of T cell receptor beta chains from one sample in a study of T-cell reconstitution after alpha-beta-depleted transplantation in children. Using its own MiXCR run on the PCR reads, TCRdb lists one record per CDR3 protein. The repertoire includes roughly 400,000 distinct CDR3 sequences, just over 20% of them detected once, and about 3.8% sits in the top ten. The specimen comprised PBMCs from the stem cell graft donor, sampled from the stem cell graft. These receptors were obtained from a human donor who donated a stem cell graft to a child with acute myeloid leukemia. The CDR3 runs from the conserved cysteine through the conserved F or W. The D gene is left open where the match is weak. Where a row states a size, it is once, few, many or the class of an expanded clone; other rows omit it.

j_call	cdr3_length	clone_size	d_call	v_call	cdr3_aa	cdr3_nt
TRBJ2-2	15	NA	NA	TRBV25-1	CASVARDGNTGELFF	TGTGCCAGCGTGGCCCGTGACGGTAACACCGGGGAGCTGTTTTTT
TRBJ2-1	16	NA	NA	TRBV7-3	CASSSLGGIIANEQFF	TGCGCCAGCAGCTCCCTTGGCGGGATAATCGCCAATGAGCAGTTCTTC
TRBJ2-1	13	few	TRBD2	TRBV15	CASGTRSYNEQFF	TGTGCCAGCGGGACTAGAAGCTACAATGAGCAGTTCTTC
TRBJ2-1	13	many	NA	TRBV29-1	CSVVGQKSNEQFF	TGCAGCGTTGTGGGGCAGAAAAGCAATGAGCAGTTCTTC
TRBJ1-1	15	few	NA	TRBV29-1	CSVEYSKVTHTEAFF	TGCAGCGTTGAATATTCTAAGGTCACGCACACTGAAGCTTTCTTT
TRBJ2-7	15	NA	NA	TRBV9	CASSPEGGWDYEQYF	TGTGCCAGCAGCCCGGAGGGAGGTTGGGACTACGAGCAGTACTTC
TRBJ2-3	10	many	NA	TRBV29-1	CSVDRDTQYF	TGCAGCGTTGACCGTGATACGCAGTATTTT
TRBJ2-7	13	many	TRBD2	TRBV20-1	CSAGGLAGYEQYF	TGCAGTGCTGGGGGACTAGCGGGCTACGAGCAGTACTTC
TRBJ1-1	17	few	TRBD1	TRBV7-3	CASSLGYTRGQAAEAFF	TGTGCCAGCAGCTTAGGGTATACGCGGGGACAGGCAGCCGAAGCTTTCTTT
TRBJ2-2	16	few	NA	TRBV7-2	CASRESRGSFIGELFF	TGTGCCAGCAGAGAATCCAGGGGATCTTTTATCGGGGAGCTGTTTTTT
TRBJ2-7	15	NA	NA	TRBV6-1	CASSARLYGSYEQYF	TGTGCCAGCAGTGCGCGGCTATACGGTTCCTACGAGCAGTACTTC